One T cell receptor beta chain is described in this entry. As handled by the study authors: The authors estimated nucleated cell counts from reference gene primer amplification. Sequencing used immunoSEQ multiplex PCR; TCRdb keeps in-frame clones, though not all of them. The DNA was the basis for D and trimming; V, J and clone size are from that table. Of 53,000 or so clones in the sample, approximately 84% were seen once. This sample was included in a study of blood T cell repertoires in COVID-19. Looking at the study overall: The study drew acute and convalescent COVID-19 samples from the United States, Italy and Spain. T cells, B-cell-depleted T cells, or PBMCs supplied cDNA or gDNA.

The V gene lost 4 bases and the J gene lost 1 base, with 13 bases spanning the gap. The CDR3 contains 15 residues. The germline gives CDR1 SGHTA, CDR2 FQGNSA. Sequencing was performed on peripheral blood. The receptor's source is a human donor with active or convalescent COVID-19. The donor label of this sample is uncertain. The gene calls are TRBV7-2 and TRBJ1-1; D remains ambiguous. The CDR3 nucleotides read TGTGCCAGCAGCTCCGTTGCCGTGAGGAACACTGAAGCTTTCTTT. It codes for CASSSVAVRNTEAFF.